This T cell receptor beta chain was found in a study of T cells in Graves' hyperthyroidism and ophthalmopathy. Overall study: Staff took peripheral blood when the initial diagnosis was made, before any treatment began. Study-wide findings and caveats: Most expanded thyroid clonotypes above 0.001 recurred in blood.

RNA transcripts provided the source from which TCR beta CDR3 regions were amplified. During a first-round RT-PCR of the TCR CDR3, the HTBI primer set was used. TCRdb passed the multiplex PCR reads through MiXCR, listing each CDR3 protein once. The repertoire consists of approximately 380,000 distinct CDR3 sequences, with roughly 19% occurring once and the leading ten covering 3.7%. V lost 7 bases to trimming and J lost 1 base; unmatched junction nucleotides: 4. CDR3 size: 14 residues. This clonotype was counted many times. Its antigen is not identified. Hyperthyroidism was newly diagnosed in patients aged 18 to 65 (duration under 2 months). Diagnoses were established using clinical symptoms, serum thyroxine and TRAb, thyroid ultrasound and orbital computed tomography.

The gene calls are TRBV12-3 or TRBV12-4 and TRBJ1-5; 7 bases agree with TRBD1. The sequence came from a woman younger than 35 with Graves' hyperthyroidism. The specimen sequenced was blood. Here the CDR3 reads CASTTGNSNQPQHF. In DNA form, the CDR3 reads TGTGCCAGCACGACAGGGAACAGCAATCAGCCCCAGCATTTT.